The rows below give T cell receptor beta chains drawn from one sample of a study of T cells in Graves' hyperthyroidism and ophthalmopathy. Using its own MiXCR run on the multiplex PCR reads, TCRdb lists one record per CDR3 protein. The sample has hundreds of thousands of distinct CDR3 sequences, approximately 20% seen once; the top ten hold over 45%. Source material: blood. Every receptor here comes from a man in his forties or fifties with Graves' ophthalmopathy. The conserved cysteine and the conserved F or W are not part of the CDR3 here. The order of the fields is J gene, V gene, CDR3 protein.

>TRBJ2-2|TRBV5-1
ASSLADTGELF
>TRBJ2-1|TRBV6-1
ASSEAFDRYPTWGSYNEQF
>TRBJ2-3|TRBV5-1
ASSPSKLAGVPDTQY
>TRBJ1-3|TRBV5-5
ASSWEANSGNTIY
>TRBJ1-2|TRBV12-3/TRBV12-4
ASSSLSGADYGYT
>TRBJ2-1|TRBV11-1
ASSPRRDSSWDEQF
>TRBJ1-1|TRBV6-2/TRBV6-3
ASRRGTALPADTEAF
>TRBJ1-1|TRBV28
ASSPPVRVGTEAF
>TRBJ2-4|TRBV20-1
SASPFEDIQY
>TRBJ2-5|TRBV12-3/TRBV12-4
ASSLRAREKY
>TRBJ1-3|TRBV19
ASKAGDSGNTIY
>TRBJ2-2|TRBV2
ASSEGLGTGELF
>TRBJ2-1|TRBV12-3/TRBV12-4
ASSRSGLATNEQF
>TRBJ1-2|TRBV6-1
ASSERGREVYGYT
>TRBJ2-3|TRBV11-2
ASSRPDYSAQY
>TRBJ2-5|TRBV20-1
SQARQETQY
>TRBJ2-7|TRBV9
ASSAGQDYEQY
>TRBJ2-1|TRBV5-1
ASSLMRGGRADNEQF
>TRBJ2-5|TRBV9
ASSLIGTGRGETQY
>TRBJ1-4|TRBV7-9
ASSRDNEKLF
>TRBJ2-5|TRBV20-1
SARPQGGQETQY
>TRBJ2-1|TRBV18
ASSPASGIYNEQF
>TRBJ2-2|TRBV6-1
ASTGELAGVGTGELF
>TRBJ1-2|TRBV24-1
ATSGQGAKFGGYT
>TRBJ2-3|TRBV7-2
ASTLRGGGRADTQY
>TRBJ2-7|TRBV30
AWEGLAGDYEQY
>TRBJ2-7|TRBV6-2/TRBV6-3
ASSPHTGSYEQY
>TRBJ1-1|TRBV29-1
SGGRGMNTEAF
>TRBJ1-4|TRBV7-9
ASSHTGGAFEKLF
>TRBJ2-3|TRBV15
ATSSAGGLDTQY
>TRBJ1-5|TRBV27
ASSLYGPAWPQH
>TRBJ1-2|TRBV20-1
SARDSGWEGYGYT
>TRBJ2-1|TRBV6-2/TRBV6-3
ASSFSLPLQEQF
>TRBJ2-4|TRBV12-3/TRBV12-4
ASSLAGRVKNIQY
>TRBJ1-2|TRBV20-1
SAQAGRGRNYGYT
>TRBJ2-5|TRBV20-1
SAGGTSGVRETQY
>TRBJ2-3|TRBV24-1
ATSDHLRGLSTDTQY
>TRBJ1-4|TRBV20-1
SASSRGEKLF
>TRBJ2-3|TRBV10-3
AISSGTSTDTQY
>TRBJ2-5|TRBV7-8
AGRTEETQY
>TRBJ2-1|TRBV27
ASIPPGTYNEQF
>TRBJ2-3|TRBV3-1
ASSQVGLHTDTQY
>TRBJ1-2|TRBV12-3/TRBV12-4
ASSLGTGAYGHT
>TRBJ2-7|TRBV2
ASDNIPRGESYEQY
>TRBJ1-1|TRBV20-1
SARILAGHSMNTEAF
>TRBJ2-1|TRBV7-3
ASSLAGGRLGEQF
>TRBJ1-5|TRBV6-2/TRBV6-3
ASTGAGGGQPQH
>TRBJ1-1|TRBV2
ASRYRRVGTEAF
>TRBJ1-6|TRBV2
ASNPGGGDSPLH